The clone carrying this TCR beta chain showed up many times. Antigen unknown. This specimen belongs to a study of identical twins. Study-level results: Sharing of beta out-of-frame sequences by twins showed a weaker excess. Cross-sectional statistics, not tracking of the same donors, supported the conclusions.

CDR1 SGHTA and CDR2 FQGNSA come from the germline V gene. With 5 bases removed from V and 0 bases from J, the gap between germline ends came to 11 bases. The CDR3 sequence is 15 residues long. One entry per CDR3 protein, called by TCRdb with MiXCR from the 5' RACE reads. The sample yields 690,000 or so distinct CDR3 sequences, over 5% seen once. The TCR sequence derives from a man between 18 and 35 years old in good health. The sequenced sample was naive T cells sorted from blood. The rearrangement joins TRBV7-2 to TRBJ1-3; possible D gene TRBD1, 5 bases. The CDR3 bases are TGTGCCAGCAGCGACCGGACATACTCTGGAAACACCATATATTTT. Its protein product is CASSDRTYSGNTIYF.